The following is a T cell receptor (beta chain) sequence with its context. Germline CDR1 is GTSNPN and CDR2 is SVGIG (reference sequence). Trimming took off 2 bases at V and 4 bases at J, with 14 bases between the two ends. The CDR3 sequence is 14 residues long. The source of the sample is a study of cytomegalovirus exposure and HLA in healthy donors. A multiplex PCR was run with 60 Vbeta primers and 13 Jbeta primers. TCRdb's table, derived via immunoSEQ multiplex PCR, lists solely in-frame clones and lacks some. This table has about 150,000 clones, approximately 70% appearing once. This rearrangement joins TRBV30 to TRBJ1-2; D gene unclear. Sequences were obtained from PBMCs. This TCR came from a woman aged 60 to 75 in good health and CMV-seropositive. The CDR3 is CAWSLRRGSYGYTF. CDR3 DNA: TGTGCCTGGAGTCTCCGCCGGGGAAGCTATGGCTACACCTTC.